This T cell receptor (beta chain) was recovered during a study of blood T cell repertoires in COVID-19. Trimming shortened V by 0 bases and J by 3 bases, and 13 bases separated the two germline ends. Germline V lookup: CDR1 SGDLS, CDR2 YYNGEE. This CDR3 is 16 amino acids long. TCRdb's copy holds only in-frame clones and misses some; the assay was immunoSEQ multiplex PCR. The table has roughly 68,000 clones, around 90% seen once. The V and J genes are TRBV9 and TRBJ2-1; weak D call: TRBD1 (6 bases). The clonotype was recovered from a man aged 50 or older with COVID-19, enrolled during active disease. Source material: peripheral blood. CDR3 loop: CASSVAGGQSYNEQFF. The CDR3 region has the DNA TGTGCCAGCAGCGTAGCTGGGGGACAAAGCTACAATGAGCAGTTCTTC.